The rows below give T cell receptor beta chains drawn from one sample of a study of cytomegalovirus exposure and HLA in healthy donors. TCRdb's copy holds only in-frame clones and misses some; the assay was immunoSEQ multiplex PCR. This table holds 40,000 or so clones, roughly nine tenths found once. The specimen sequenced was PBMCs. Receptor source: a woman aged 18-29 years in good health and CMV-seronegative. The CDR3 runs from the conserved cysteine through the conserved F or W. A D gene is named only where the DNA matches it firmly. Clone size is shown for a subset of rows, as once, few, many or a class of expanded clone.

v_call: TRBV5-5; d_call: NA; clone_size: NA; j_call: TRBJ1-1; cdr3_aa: CASSLVQVVALNTEAFF; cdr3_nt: TGTGCCAGCAGCTTGGTGCAGGTAGTGGCGCTTAACACTGAAGCTTTCTTT
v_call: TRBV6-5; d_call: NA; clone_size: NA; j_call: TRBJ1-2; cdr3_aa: CASSYSTRLYGYTF; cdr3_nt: TGTGCCAGCAGTTACTCGACCAGGTTGTACGGCTACACCTTC
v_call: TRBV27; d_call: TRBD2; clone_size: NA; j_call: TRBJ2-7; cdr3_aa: CASSLRTSGSTYEQYF; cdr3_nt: TGTGCCAGCAGTTTACGGACTAGCGGGAGTACCTACGAGCAGTACTTC
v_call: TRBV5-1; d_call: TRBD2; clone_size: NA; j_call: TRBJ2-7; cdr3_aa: CASSLATGSGSGEQYF; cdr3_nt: TGCGCCAGCAGCTTGGCCACGGGTAGCGGGAGTGGCGAGCAGTACTTC
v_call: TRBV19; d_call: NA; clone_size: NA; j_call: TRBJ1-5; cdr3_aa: CASSIGQSVASQHF; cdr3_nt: TGTGCCAGTAGTATCGGACAGTCCGTCGCGTCCCAGCATTTT
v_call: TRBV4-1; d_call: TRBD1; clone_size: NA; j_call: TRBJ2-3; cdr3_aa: CASSQDRGEGGGDTQYF; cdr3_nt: TGCGCCAGCAGCCAGGACAGGGGCGAGGGGGGTGGAGATACGCAGTATTTT
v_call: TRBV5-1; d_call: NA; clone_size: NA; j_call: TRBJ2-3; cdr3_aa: CASSLLSDTQYF; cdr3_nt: TGCGCCAGCAGCTTACTCTCAGATACGCAGTATTTT
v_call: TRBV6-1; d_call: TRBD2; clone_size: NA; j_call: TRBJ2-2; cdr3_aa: CASTYGLAVTGELFF; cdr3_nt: TGTGCCAGCACCTATGGACTAGCCGTCACCGGGGAGCTGTTTTTT
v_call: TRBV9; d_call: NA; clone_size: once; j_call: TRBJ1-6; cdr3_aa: CASSVAGSYNSPLHF; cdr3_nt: TGTGCCAGCAGCGTAGCGGGCTCCTATAATTCACCCCTCCACTTT
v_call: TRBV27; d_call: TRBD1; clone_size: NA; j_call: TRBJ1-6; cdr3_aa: CASSLGQGAYNSPLHF; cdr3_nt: TGTGCCAGCAGTCTCGGACAGGGGGCCTATAATTCCCCCCTCCACTTT
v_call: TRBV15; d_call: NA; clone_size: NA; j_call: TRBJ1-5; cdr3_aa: CATSPGWEQPQHF; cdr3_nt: TGTGCCACCAGTCCCGGGTGGGAGCAGCCCCAGCATTTT